This TCR beta chain was obtained from a study of low-dose radiotherapy and immunotherapy resistance in tumors. Study information: Members of Cohort 2 were treated with 1 Gy per fraction every two weeks; their total was 13 Gy over 26 weeks. One day before radiation and immunotherapy, intravenous cyclophosphamide 200 mg/m2 was administered, with this repeated every two weeks. Each patient took aspirin at a dose of 300 mg by mouth once daily over the course of four cycles, with dosing beginning on cycle 1 day 1.

Ten or more counts support this clonotype. Time point denoted: after trial treatment. Treatment meaning: LDRT plus nivolumab, ipilimumab, low-dose cyclophosphamide and aspirin (RACIN trial). Patients eligible had advanced solid tumors without tumor-infiltrating lymphocytes. Alpha and beta chains were covered, as first-strand cDNA relied on TRAV- and TRBV-specific primers. With a V-primer adapter and a constant-region primer, TCRs were amplified for about 20 PCR cycles. TCRdb re-analysed the reads in MiXCR, keeping a single row per CDR3 protein. The data contain 95,000 to 100,000 distinct CDR3 sequences, less than 25% of them seen just once; the ten biggest clones take up roughly 4.3%. The material sequenced was PBMCs, taken after low-dose radiotherapy plus immunotherapy. The sequence came from a male donor with prostate cancer.

The CDR3 protein is CASSQESNQPQHF. As DNA, the CDR3 is TGTGCCAGCTCACAGGAAAGCAATCAGCCCCAGCATTTT. V gene TRBV18 combines with J gene TRBJ1-5; D is unclear. The CDR3 contains 13 residues. Germline CDR1 KGHSH, CDR2 LQKENI. Trimming took 4 bases from V and 1 from J, leaving 5 bases between them.